This TCR beta chain originates from a study of metastatic and nonmetastatic thyroid tumors. For the study at large: Comparative analysis of repertoires was undertaken across blood and tumor or nodule tissue obtained from malignant and benign thyroid patients.

This clone was counted ten times or more. V shed 4 bases and J shed 2 bases, with 12 bases lying between them. This CDR3 region has 15 residues. Germline V gene data show CDR1 as LGHDT and CDR2 as YNNKEL (reference sequence). There were no patients who had received any treatment before thyroid surgery. TCRdb reprocessed the PCR reads via MiXCR. Altogether about 16,000 clones are present, more than 20% being singletons, with the ten largest covering about a tenth. The TCR sequence derives from a male donor with papillary thyroid cancer or a benign thyroid nodule (not recorded which). Some clones in this sample may be carry-over from other donors' samples. Material for sequencing was blood. The chain links TRBV3-1 to TRBJ1-3; D is perhaps TRBD1 (6 bases). The CDR3 bases are TGTGCCAGCAGCCTCGAGGGGGAAACTGGAAACACCATATATTTT. This gives the protein CASSLEGETGNTIYF.